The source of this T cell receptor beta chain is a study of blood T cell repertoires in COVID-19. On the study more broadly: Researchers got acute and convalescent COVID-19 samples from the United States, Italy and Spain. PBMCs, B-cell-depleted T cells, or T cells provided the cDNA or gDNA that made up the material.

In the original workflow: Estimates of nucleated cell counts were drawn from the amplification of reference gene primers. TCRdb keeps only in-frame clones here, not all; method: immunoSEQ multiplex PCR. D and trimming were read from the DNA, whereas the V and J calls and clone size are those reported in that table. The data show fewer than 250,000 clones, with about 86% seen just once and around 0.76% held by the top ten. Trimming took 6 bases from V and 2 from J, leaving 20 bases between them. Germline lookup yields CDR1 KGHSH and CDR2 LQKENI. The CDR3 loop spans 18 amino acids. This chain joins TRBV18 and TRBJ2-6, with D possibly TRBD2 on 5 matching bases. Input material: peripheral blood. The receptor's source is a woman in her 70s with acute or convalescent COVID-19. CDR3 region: CASSEFSRRNPGANVLTF. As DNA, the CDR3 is TGTGCCAGCTCCGAATTTAGCAGGAGGAACCCTGGGGCCAACGTCCTGACTTTC.